This T cell receptor beta chain appears in the sequencing data of a study of OX40 agonist ivuxolimab in advanced cancers. Across the study: The study treated patients with ivuxolimab, an agonistic anti-OX40 (CD134) antibody.

Data came from immunoSEQ multiplex PCR; TCRdb stores just in-frame clones and leaves some out. The sample lists about 18,000 clones, roughly 75% occurring once. After removal of 5 bases from V and 4 bases from J, the junction contained 5 bases not matched to a gene. The CDR3 extends over 13 amino acids. CDR1 and CDR2 (germline): MNHNS, SASEGT. The investigators sampled blood at baseline, at cycle 4 day 1, and at cycle 7 day 1. This sequence originates from an adult with an advanced solid tumor such as melanoma, head and neck, liver or kidney cancer. The chain recombines TRBV6-1 with TRBJ2-7; 7 bases are shared with TRBD1. The specimen comprised CD4+ or CD8+ T cells sorted from blood, sampled in a trial of the OX40 agonist ivuxolimab. The DNA for the CDR3 is TGTGCCAGCAGTTGGGACAGAGGTTACGAGCAGTACTTC. Its translation: CASSWDRGYEQYF.